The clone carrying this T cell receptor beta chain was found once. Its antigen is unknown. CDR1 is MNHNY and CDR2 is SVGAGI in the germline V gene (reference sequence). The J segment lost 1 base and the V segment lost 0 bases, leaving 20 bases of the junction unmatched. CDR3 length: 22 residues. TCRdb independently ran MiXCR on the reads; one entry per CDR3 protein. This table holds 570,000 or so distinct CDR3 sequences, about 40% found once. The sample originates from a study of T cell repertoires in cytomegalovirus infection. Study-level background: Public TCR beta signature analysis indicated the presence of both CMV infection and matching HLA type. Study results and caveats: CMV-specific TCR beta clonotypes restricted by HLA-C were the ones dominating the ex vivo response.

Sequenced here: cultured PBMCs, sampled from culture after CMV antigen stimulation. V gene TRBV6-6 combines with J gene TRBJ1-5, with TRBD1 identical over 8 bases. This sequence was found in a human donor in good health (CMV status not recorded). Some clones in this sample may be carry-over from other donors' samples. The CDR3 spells CASSYSIPGDRRGKWSNQPQHF. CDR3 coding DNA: TGTGCCAGCAGTTACTCGATCCCCGGGGACAGGAGGGGGAAGTGGAGCAATCAGCCCCAGCATTTT.